The rows below give T cell receptor beta chains drawn from one sample of a study of CD8+CD57+ T cells in acquired aplastic anemia. TCRdb reanalysed the reads using MiXCR and keeps one entry per CDR3 protein. The sample comprises under 500,000 distinct CDR3 sequences, around 30% of which are singletons, and around 0.82% rests with the top ten. The sample consisted of sorted CD4+, CD8+, or CD8+CD57+ T cells (not recorded which) from PBMCs. These receptors were obtained from a human donor with aplastic anemia. Both conserved end residues are part of each CDR3. A D gene is named only where the DNA matches it firmly. Clone size is stated in some rows and not others, as once, few, many or a class when expanded.

TRBV19	few	TRBJ1-1	TRBD1	CASTHTGTGTRDTEAFF	TGTGCCAGTACTCATACCGGGACAGGGACAAGAGACACTGAAGCTTTCTTT
TRBV6-5	.	TRBJ2-2	.	CASSYGGRRVNTGELFF	TGTGCCAGCAGTTACGGGGGCCGCAGGGTTAACACTGGGGAGCTGTTTTTT
TRBV24-1	once	TRBJ2-2	TRBD1	CATSDLDRVLFF	TGTGCCACCAGTGATCTTGACAGGGTGCTGTTTTTT
TRBV12-3/TRBV12-4	few	TRBJ2-4	TRBD1	CASSADRAETIQYF	TGTGCCAGCAGTGCAGACAGGGCAGAAACCATTCAGTACTTC
TRBV20-1	many	TRBJ2-7	.	CSASLVGTTGAYEQYF	TGCAGTGCTAGTCTCGTGGGTACAACGGGAGCCTACGAGCAGTACTTC
TRBV20-1	.	TRBJ2-1	TRBD2	CSASFSGGPDEQFF	TGCAGTGCTAGCTTCAGCGGGGGGCCGGATGAGCAGTTCTTC
TRBV10-2	few	TRBJ1-1	TRBD1	CASSQGQEAFF	TGTGCCAGCAGCCAGGGACAGGAAGCTTTCTTT
TRBV2	many	TRBJ1-1	.	CASRFGGNTEAFF	TGTGCCAGCAGGTTCGGGGGGAACACTGAAGCTTTCTTT
TRBV15	many	TRBJ1-1	.	CATSRRDGTEAFF	TGTGCCACCAGCAGAAGAGATGGGACTGAAGCTTTCTTT
TRBV7-2	few	TRBJ2-5	TRBD2	CASSPLSGIPETQYF	TGTGCCAGCAGCCCTCTTAGCGGGATACCAGAGACCCAGTACTTC
TRBV10-3	.	TRBJ2-2	.	CAIRPTGRWHGELFF	TGTGCCATCAGGCCGACAGGGAGGTGGCACGGGGAGCTGTTTTTT
TRBV20-1	once	TRBJ2-4	TRBD2	CRVERGGRYTNIQYF	TGCAGAGTCGAACGGGGGGGCCGGTATACAAACATTCAGTACTTC
TRBV30	.	TRBJ1-2	TRBD1	CAWGTGTGYTF	TGTGCCTGGGGGACAGGGACTGGCTACACCTTC
TRBV29-1	few	TRBJ2-7	TRBD2	CSVETSGGTYEQYF	TGCAGCGTTGAGACTAGCGGGGGGACCTACGAGCAGTACTTC
TRBV25-1	.	TRBJ2-7	TRBD1	CASSERTGDSYEQYF	TGTGCCAGCAGTGAACGGACAGGGGACTCCTACGAGCAGTACTTC
TRBV10-3	.	TRBJ1-2	TRBD1	CASSQRTGGYTF	TGTGCCAGCAGTCAACGGACAGGGGGCTACACCTTC
TRBV10-3	.	TRBJ2-3	.	CAISESQGDTDTQYF	TGTGCCATCAGTGAGTCGCAGGGTGACACAGATACGCAGTATTTT
TRBV20-1	few	TRBJ1-4	.	CSAGRTGDNEKLFF	TGCAGTGCTGGAAGGACTGGGGATAATGAAAAACTGTTTTTT
TRBV11-1	.	TRBJ2-2	TRBD1	CASTVPGTGFRTGELFF	TGTGCCAGCACCGTTCCCGGGACAGGGTTTCGCACCGGGGAGCTGTTTTTT
TRBV6-6	few	TRBJ2-1	TRBD1	CASSYLGQGLNEQFF	TGTGCCAGCAGTTACTTGGGACAGGGTTTGAATGAGCAGTTCTTC
TRBV2	.	TRBJ1-2	TRBD1	CASRTGTGGYTF	TGTGCCAGCAGGACCGGGACAGGGGGCTACACCTTC
TRBV20-1	few	TRBJ2-5	TRBD2	CSASSQLAGETQYF	TGCAGTGCTAGTAGCCAACTAGCGGGAGAGACCCAGTACTTC
TRBV29-1	.	TRBJ2-7	TRBD2	CSGGLAGEQYF	TGCAGCGGGGGACTAGCGGGAGAGCAGTACTTC